The rows below give T cell receptor beta chains drawn from one sample of a study of blood T cell repertoires in COVID-19. Only in-frame clones appear in the TCRdb table, and some are missing; sequencing was by immunoSEQ multiplex PCR. Of roughly 190,000 clones listed, about four fifths are singletons. The specimen sequenced was peripheral blood. The receptors derive from a woman in her thirties or forties with COVID-19, enrolled during active disease. Each CDR3 is given with its conserved first and last residue. A D gene is named only where the DNA matches it firmly. Expanded clones are given a class, and other clones once, few, many or no size at all.

NA	NA	TRBJ1-3	TRBV9	TGTGCCAGCAGTCCCGGGGGCTCTGGAAACACCATATATTTT	CASSPGGSGNTIYF
TRBD1	NA	TRBJ1-1	TRBV5-5	TGTGCCAGCAGCGGGGGAGCAGGGGGAGGCATGAACACTGAAGCTTTCTTT	CASSGGAGGGMNTEAFF
NA	NA	TRBJ1-1	TRBV28	TGTGCCAGCAGACCCTTAGAGGGTGCAGCTTTCTTT	CASRPLEGAAFF
NA	NA	TRBJ2-3	TRBV10-2	TGCGCCAGCAGCGAACAGACGACCCGTAGCACAGATACGCAGTATTTT	CASSEQTTRSTDTQYF
NA	NA	TRBJ1-3	TRBV15	TGTGCCACCAGCAGAGATTTGGCTTGGTTGGACACCATATATTTT	CATSRDLAWLDTIYF
TRBD1	NA	TRBJ2-7	TRBV28	TGTGCCAGCAGGGACAGGGGGGCAGACGAGCAGTACTTC	CASRDRGADEQYF
TRBD2	once	TRBJ2-5	TRBV11-2	TGTGCCAGCAGCACGACTAGCGGGAGTTTTCTTAGGACCCAGTACTTC	CASSTTSGSFLRTQYF
TRBD1	NA	TRBJ1-1	TRBV29-1	TGCAGCGCTGGGACAGGGGCTGAAGCTTTCTTT	CSAGTGAEAFF
NA	NA	TRBJ1-6	TRBV5-5	TGTGCCAGCAGCCTAGGGGCGGTATATAATTCACCCCTCCACTTT	CASSLGAVYNSPLHF
TRBD2	NA	TRBJ2-3	TRBV29-1	TGCAGCGTTGGTCGGGGGGCAGATACGCAGTATTTT	CSVGRGADTQYF
TRBD1	NA	TRBJ2-7	TRBV7-6	TGTGCCAGCAGCTTATTGCCCCCACACAGGGGGGCCTACGAGCAGTACTTC	CASSLLPPHRGAYEQYF
TRBD2	NA	TRBJ2-5	TRBV27	TGTGCCAGCAGTTTAATCGGAGGACTAGCGCGGGAGACCCAGTACTTC	CASSLIGGLARETQYF
NA	NA	TRBJ2-2	TRBV5-4	TGTGCCAGCAGCCGTTTGGGAGCGGGCGACACCGGGGAGCTGTTTTTT	CASSRLGAGDTGELFF
TRBD2	NA	TRBJ2-2	TRBV9	TGTGCCAGCAGCGTTAGCGGGAGTACCGGGGAGCTGTTTTTT	CASSVSGSTGELFF
NA	NA	TRBJ1-2	TRBV14	TGTGCCAGCAGCGACGACAGAGTCTATGGCTACACCTTC	CASSDDRVYGYTF
NA	NA	TRBJ1-1	TRBV6-5	TGTGCCAGCAGTTACTCGATAGTAGGGGGTGACACTGAAGCTTTCTTT	CASSYSIVGGDTEAFF
NA	NA	TRBJ2-1	TRBV7-2	TGTGCCAGCGGTAGGGTGGGGGCGTCCTACAATGAGCAGTTCTTC	CASGRVGASYNEQFF